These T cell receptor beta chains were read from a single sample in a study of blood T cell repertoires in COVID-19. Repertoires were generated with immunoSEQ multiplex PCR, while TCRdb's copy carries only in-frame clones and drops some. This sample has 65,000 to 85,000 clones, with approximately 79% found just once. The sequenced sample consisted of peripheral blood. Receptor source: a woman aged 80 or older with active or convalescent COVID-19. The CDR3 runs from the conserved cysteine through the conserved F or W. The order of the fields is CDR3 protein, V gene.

cdr3_aa: CASSQVGAGFVETQYF; v_call: TRBV4-2
cdr3_aa: CASSLQGIHEQYF; v_call: TRBV7-9
cdr3_aa: CASRRTGGPGANVLTF; v_call: TRBV5-4
cdr3_aa: CAISETGSSNQPQHF; v_call: TRBV10-3
cdr3_aa: CASSHRTSGERYEYF; v_call: TRBV4-1
cdr3_aa: CASSSPRQYEQYF; v_call: TRBV2
cdr3_aa: CASSPGGGGRAYEQYF; v_call: TRBV27
cdr3_aa: CASSPGRGVNTEAFF; v_call: TRBV18
cdr3_aa: CASSYSTESTEAFF; v_call: TRBV6-5
cdr3_aa: CASSLSGGGKAGQYGYTF; v_call: TRBV7-9
cdr3_aa: CASSFGQGTTMSTGELFF; v_call: TRBV19
cdr3_aa: CASSSRGGSRGYTF; v_call: TRBV27
cdr3_aa: CASSQDYSLDRDTEAFF; v_call: TRBV4-3
cdr3_aa: CASSLLLAGGGNTGELFF; v_call: TRBV28
cdr3_aa: CATSDTSGTREQYF; v_call: TRBV24-1
cdr3_aa: CASRRGGGELFF; v_call: TRBV2
cdr3_aa: CASSQDFFVRGSYEQYF; v_call: TRBV4-1
cdr3_aa: CASSQGSPGTGISEQYF; v_call: TRBV4-3
cdr3_aa: CASSLTSGMYTGELFF; v_call: TRBV7-9
cdr3_aa: CASSVGTVPYNEQFF; v_call: TRBV9
cdr3_aa: CAISAQGQPQHF; v_call: TRBV10-3
cdr3_aa: CASSYPGGLNYGYTF; v_call: TRBV6-2/TRBV6-3